The 29 T cell receptor beta chains listed next were all sequenced from one sample in a study of cytomegalovirus exposure and HLA in healthy donors. PCR used 60 Vbeta primers and 13 Jbeta primers. The method was immunoSEQ multiplex PCR; TCRdb's version includes in-frame clones alone and lacks a portion of them. The sample lists about 160,000 clones, 70% to 80% occurring once. Source material: PBMCs. The receptors originated from a human donor in good health.

This clone has only one observation. The rearrangement joins TRBV7-9 to TRBJ1-2, with 7 bases lining up with TRBD1. Germline V gene sequence: CDR1 SEHNR, CDR2 FQNEAQ (reference sequence). This CDR3 has 14 residues. Unmatched junction bases numbered 7, after V lost 2 bases and J lost 7 bases. Written as DNA, the CDR3 is TGTGCCAGCAGCTTACTAGGGGGCAGCTCTGGCTACACCTTC. Translated, it gives CASSLLGGSSGYTF.

The chain joins TRBV25-1 to TRBJ1-1; the D is unclear. Germline CDR1 is MGHDK and CDR2 is SYGVNS. The CDR3 sequence is 14 residues long. V was pared by 5 bases and J by 1 base, with 11 bases between. The CDR3 here is CASSSSGSNTEAFF. For the CDR3, the DNA is TGTGCCAGCAGTTCTAGCGGGTCGAACACTGAAGCTTTCTTT.

This clone was seen only once. V usage is TRBV7-2 and J usage is TRBJ1-1, with a tentative D call TRBD1 (6 bases). This CDR3 is 14 amino acids long. Germline V gives CDR1 SGHTA, CDR2 FQGNSA. Between the trimmed V and J ends, which lost 1 base and 0 bases, there was a span of 6 bases. The CDR3 sequence: CASSLGQVNTEAFF. In DNA, the CDR3 is TGTGCCAGCAGCTTAGGACAGGTGAACACTGAAGCTTTCTTT. The variable domain in full, completed from reference TRBV7-2 and TRBJ1-1, reads GAGVSQSPSNKVTEKGKDVELRCDPISGHTALYWYRQSLGQGLEFLIYFQGNSAPDKSGLPSDRFSAERTGGSVSTLTIQRTQQEDSAVYLCASSLGQVNTEAFFGQGTRLTVV.

The CDR3 loop reads CASRRESSYNSPLHF. CDR3 bases: TGTGCCAGCAGAAGGGAGAGCTCCTATAATTCACCCCTCCACTTT. The genes are TRBV7-2 and TRBJ1-6; D unresolved. CDR3 length: 15 amino acids. Germline V gene sequence: CDR1 SGHTA, CDR2 FQGNSA. Between the trimmed V and J ends, which lost 6 bases and 0 bases, there was a span of 9 bases.

The chain employs TRBV5-6 and TRBJ1-6; a weak D match, TRBD1 (5 bases). V was clipped by 0 bases and J by 7 bases, with 17 bases between them. The CDR3 loop spans 17 amino acids. Germline CDR1 is SGHDT and CDR2 is YYEEEE. CDR3 region: CASSLAESLGRNSPLHF. CDR3 nucleotides: TGTGCCAGCAGCTTGGCCGAGTCTTTGGGGCGGAATTCACCCCTCCACTTT.

This clone was seen a few times. This chain joins TRBV5-1 and TRBJ2-1, with TRBD2 matching over 12 bases. Unmatched junction bases numbered 14, after V lost 5 bases and J lost 8 bases. This CDR3 is built from 17 residues. Per the germline V gene, CDR1 is SGHRS and CDR2 is YFSETQ. The CDR3 here is CASSSGLAGFSGHEQFF. CDR3 nucleotide sequence: TGCGCCAGCAGTTCTGGACTAGCGGGATTCAGCGGCCATGAGCAGTTCTTC.

The rearrangement links TRBV18 to TRBJ2-7; perhaps TRBD1 as D (7 bases). The CDR3 extends over 15 amino acids. The V gene lost 3 bases and the J gene lost 2 bases, with 14 bases spanning the gap. Per the germline V gene, CDR1 is KGHSH and CDR2 is LQKENI. The CDR3 region has the DNA TGTGCCAGCTCACCCACGGAGGGGGCCCCCTACGAGCAGTACTTC. Its translation is CASSPTEGAPYEQYF.

The chain carries TRBV13 and TRBJ2-3; no reliable D call. The CDR3 contains 14 residues. Germline CDR1 is PRHDT and CDR2 is FYEKMQ (reference sequence). Between the trimmed V and J ends, which lost 4 bases and 4 bases, there was a span of 12 bases. In DNA form, the CDR3 reads TGTGCCAGCAGCTCCCGACTGTCCGCAGATACGCAGTATTTT. Protein sequence: CASSSRLSADTQYF.

The chain combines TRBV19 with TRBJ2-7; 9 bases align to TRBD1. In germline, CDR1 is LNHDA, CDR2 SQIVND (reference sequence). Trimming took 5 bases from V and 2 from J; bases not matched to a gene: 10. CDR3 length equals 16 residues. The CDR3 nucleotides read TGTGCCAGTAGTCCAATCCCGGGACAGGGCGCCTACGAGCAGTACTTC. Translated, it gives CASSPIPGQGAYEQYF.

This clone came up a few times. The rearrangement uses TRBV6-4 and TRBJ1-4; 8 bases agree with TRBD1. The CDR3 length is 15 residues. CDR1 and CDR2 from the germline V gene are MRHNA and SNTAGT. The trim removed 6 bases at V and 2 bases at J, leaving 5 bases unmatched. CDR3 coding DNA: TGTGCCAGCAGCACTGCAGGGGGCACTAATGAAAAACTGTTTTTT. Its protein product is CASSTAGGTNEKLFF.

V usage is TRBV25-1 and J usage is TRBJ1-2; 8 nucleotides agree with TRBD1. Germline CDR1 reads MGHDK; CDR2 reads SYGVNS. The CDR3 length is 12 residues. V dropped 4 bases and J dropped 7; count of bases not matched to a gene: 2. CDR3 sequence: CASSGQGAGYTF. CDR3 DNA sequence: TGTGCCAGCAGTGGGCAGGGGGCTGGCTACACCTTC.

The chain is built from TRBV7-2 and TRBJ2-5; D is possibly TRBD1 (5 bases). The CDR3 sequence is 14 residues long. Germline V gene data show CDR1 as SGHTA and CDR2 as FQGNSA. Deletions cut 5 bases from V and 1 base from J, with 11 bases between. The CDR3 DNA sequence: TGTGCCAGCAGCCCTGGACACTCCCAAGAGACCCAGTACTTC. This translates into CASSPGHSQETQYF.

This rearrangement joins TRBV15 to TRBJ2-2; 8 bases match TRBD1. This CDR3 region has 15 residues. J lost 6 bases, V lost 5 bases, and 8 bases had no gene match. In germline, CDR1 is LNHNV, CDR2 YYDKDF (reference sequence). CDR3 DNA sequence: TGTGCCACCAGCTCCCGGACAGGGACTTCCGGGGAGCTGTTTTTT. This codes for CATSSRTGTSGELFF.

The chain employs TRBV29-1 and TRBJ2-1; 7 nucleotides align to TRBD2. Per germline, CDR1 SQVTM and CDR2 ANQGSEA. The CDR3 covers 13 residues. V shed 3 bases, J shed 7 bases, and the junction held 6 bases outside the gene matches. The CDR3 reads CSVDGTNRNEQFF. CDR3 nucleotide sequence: TGCAGCGTTGACGGGACTAACAGGAATGAGCAGTTCTTC.

This chain uses TRBV9 with TRBJ1-1; D uncertain. CDR1 and CDR2 from the germline V gene are SGDLS and YYNGEE. Trimming took off 4 bases at V and 1 base at J, with 5 bases between the two ends. The CDR3 covers 12 residues. Here the CDR3 reads CASSRGNTEAFF. CDR3 nucleotide sequence: TGTGCCAGCAGCCGGGGGAACACTGAAGCTTTCTTT.

This sequence joins TRBV27 and TRBJ2-7; a weak D match, TRBD2 (6 bases). This CDR3 is 18 amino acids long. Trimming took off 7 bases at V and 5 bases at J, with 30 bases between the two ends. From germline, CDR1 is MNHEY and CDR2 SMNVEV (reference sequence). DNA for the CDR3: TGTGCCAGCAAAGTTTCTAGCGCTCCTCAACCATCCGCCGACGAGCAGTACTTC. Translated: CASKVSSAPQPSADEQYF.

This clone was seen a handful of times. The J gene is TRBJ1-5, the V gene TRBV9, with D uncertain. Germline V CDR1 and CDR2: SGDLS, YYNGEE. Trimming left V 9 bases short and J 3 bases short, with 4 bases between. The CDR3 is 10 amino acids. CDR3 region: CATHNQPQHF. The DNA of the CDR3 is TGTGCCACCCACAATCAGCCCCAGCATTTT.

The CDR3 DNA reads as TGTGCCAGCAGCTCCCGGGACAGGCACTACGAGCAGTACTTC. The encoded protein is CASSSRDRHYEQYF. V gene TRBV7-6 combines with J gene TRBJ2-7, with 8 bases lining up with TRBD1. The CDR3 is 14 amino acids. Germline values: CDR1 SGHVS, CDR2 FNYEAQ. Trimming removed 4 bases from V and 3 bases from J; junction bases left unmatched: 5.

This clone was picked up a small number of times. The sample holds other DNA sequences that translate to the same CDR3. The chain has TRBV6-1 and TRBJ1-1, with D unresolved. The germline V and J ends were trimmed by 3 bases and 2 bases, with 10 bases remaining between them. The CDR3 is 14 amino acids. Germline V gene data show CDR1 as MNHNS and CDR2 as SASEGT. DNA for the CDR3: TGTGCCAGCAGTGAGAGGCAGCCTAACACTGAAGCTTTCTTT. It yields the protein CASSERQPNTEAFF.

The chain joins TRBV7-3 to TRBJ2-3; tentative D call: TRBD2 (5 bases). Germline CDR1 and CDR2: SGHTA and FQGTGA. V lost 4 bases and J 0 bases, leaving 14 bases between the germline ends. The CDR3 has 16 residues. CDR3 in amino acids: CASSWVGGSSTDTQYF. CDR3 DNA sequence: TGTGCCAGCAGCTGGGTGGGTGGGAGCAGCACAGATACGCAGTATTTT. The full variable domain, rest sourced from reference TRBV7-3 and TRBJ2-3, is GAGVSQTPSNKVTEKGKYVELRCDPISGHTALYWYRQSLGQGPEFLIYFQGTGAADDSGLPNDRFFAVRPEGSVSTLKIQRTERGDSAVYLCASSWVGGSSTDTQYFGPGTRLTVL.

The chain employs TRBV6-5 and TRBJ1-5, with unresolved D. The CDR3 covers 13 residues. Germline V CDR1 and CDR2: MNHEY, SVGAGI. Trimming cost V 2 bases and J 6 bases, with 8 bases left between them. DNA for the CDR3: TGTGCCAGCAGTTACGCAGATCGTCAGCCCCAGCATTTT. Its protein product is CASSYADRQPQHF.

The chain couples TRBV18 to TRBJ1-2; D possibly corresponds to TRBD1 (5 bases). Germline lookup yields CDR1 KGHSH and CDR2 LQKENI. V was pared by 3 bases and J by 4 bases, with 18 bases between. The CDR3 extends over 16 amino acids. CDR3 bases: TGTGCCAGCTCACCTCCGGTGGGGGGGGAGGGCTATGGCTACACCTTC. Protein: CASSPPVGGEGYGYTF.

The chain uses TRBV11-3 and TRBJ2-5; 13 bases fit TRBD2. The CDR3 sequence is 13 residues long. Trimming cost V 4 bases and J 13 bases; bases outside gene matches: 6. Germline lookup yields CDR1 SGHNT and CDR2 YENEEA. CDR3 amino acids: CASSSGLAGARYF. For the CDR3, the DNA is TGTGCCAGCAGCTCCGGACTAGCGGGGGCTCGGTACTTC.

The CDR3 is CASSPRSGRAGNGELFF. For the CDR3, the DNA is TGTGCCAGCAGCCCACGGAGTGGGAGGGCCGGTAACGGGGAGCTGTTTTTT. This chain connects TRBV7-9 to TRBJ2-2, with TRBD2 identical over 7 bases. Germline V lookup: CDR1 SEHNR, CDR2 FQNEAQ (reference sequence). After removal of 5 bases from V and 7 bases from J, the junction contained 16 bases not matched to a gene. The CDR3 length is 17 residues. Supplemented by reference TRBV7-9 and TRBJ2-2, the full variable domain reads DTGVSQNPRHKITKRGQNVTFRCDPISEHNRLYWYRQTLGQGPEFLTYFQNEAQLEKSRLLSDRFSAERPKGSFSTLEIQRTEQGDSAMYLCASSPRSGRAGNGELFFGEGSRLTVL.

The rearrangement joins TRBV29-1 to TRBJ2-7; the match to TRBD1 covers 8 bases. Trimming at V came to 4 bases and at J to 5 bases, leaving 4 bases not matched to a gene. The CDR3 contains 12 residues. Germline CDR1 is SQVTM and CDR2 is ANQGSEA. Written as DNA, the CDR3 is TGCAGCGTTGGCAGGGGGCCTCACGAGCAGTACTTC. Translated, it gives CSVGRGPHEQYF.

In this sample, this clone turned up a few times. The rearrangement uses TRBV19 and TRBJ1-1; tentative D call: TRBD1 (5 bases). The V end was cut by 1 base, the J end by 0 bases, with 15 bases between. CDR1 is LNHDA, CDR2 SQIVND, per germline (reference sequence). CDR3 length: 17 residues. DNA for the CDR3: TGTGCCAGTAGTATAGTGAGTCAGGGTATAATGAACACTGAAGCTTTCTTT. Amino acid sequence: CASSIVSQGIMNTEAFF.

The chain links TRBV19 to TRBJ1-5; TRBD1 matches 7 bases. CDR1 is LNHDA, CDR2 SQIVND, per germline (reference sequence). V lost 6 bases, J lost 5 bases, and 13 bases stayed unmatched. The CDR3 is made up of 16 amino acids. DNA of the CDR3: TGTGCCAGTAGCCCCCAGCTAGGGGGCGCATATCAGCCCCAGCATTTT. It codes for CASSPQLGGAYQPQHF.

The CDR3: CASRGTGKETQYF. The CDR3 DNA is TGTGCCAGCAGGGGGACAGGGAAAGAGACCCAGTACTTC. This chain links TRBV6-5 with TRBJ2-5; 9 nucleotides match TRBD1. This CDR3 comprises 13 residues. V lost 6 bases, J lost 3 bases, and 2 bases stayed unmatched. Germline CDR1 is MNHEY and CDR2 is SVGAGI.

The chain couples TRBV18 to TRBJ1-3; the match to TRBD1 covers 7 bases. Germline CDR1 is KGHSH and CDR2 is LQKENI. V was clipped by 6 bases and J by 2 bases; unmatched bases: 13. This CDR3 region has 17 residues. CDR3 protein: CASSTGGGSLTGNTIYF. CDR3 DNA: TGTGCCAGCTCTACCGGAGGGGGCTCATTAACTGGAAACACCATATATTTT.